Presented here are 17 T cell receptor beta chains from one specimen sequenced in a study of identifying expanded T cells in peripheral blood. Profiling relied on immunoSEQ multiplex PCR, and the TCRdb table lists in-frame clones only, not all of them. Altogether some 65,000 clones are present, around 81% being singletons, with the ten largest covering roughly 19%. The material sequenced was blood. The receptors come from a person between 18 and 69 years old in good health.

This chain links TRBV7-9 with TRBJ2-2; D unresolved. The CDR3 contains 15 residues. Trimming pared 3 bases from V and 6 bases from J, leaving 14 bases between. Germline values: CDR1 SEHNR, CDR2 FQNEAQ (reference sequence). CDR3 amino acids: CASSFTKGSSGELFF. The DNA for the CDR3 is TGTGCCAGCAGCTTCACGAAGGGCTCTTCCGGGGAGCTGTTTTTT.

This clone was seen once. This chain joins TRBV30 and TRBJ1-4; D gene ambiguous. V was clipped by 5 bases and J by 2 bases, with 6 bases between them. This CDR3 spans 12 amino acids. Germline values: CDR1 GTSNPN, CDR2 SVGIG (reference sequence). The CDR3 loop reads CAWDRTNEKLFF. The CDR3 bases are TGTGCCTGGGATAGGACTAATGAAAAACTGTTTTTT. Variable domain in full (rest from reference TRBV30 and TRBJ1-4): SQTIHQWPATLVQPVGSPLSLECTVEGTSNPNLYWYRQAAGRGLQLLFYSVGIGQISSEVPQNLSASRPQDRQFILSSKKLLLSDSGFYLCAWDRTNEKLFFGSGTQLSVL.

The chain carries TRBV29-1 and TRBJ1-2; D not certain. The V and J ends lost 4 bases and 3 bases respectively, with 15 bases between them. The CDR3 is 14 residues long. Germline CDR1 SQVTM, CDR2 ANQGSEA. The CDR3 reads CSVVPPPPYYGYTF. The DNA of the CDR3 is TGCAGCGTTGTACCCCCCCCGCCTTACTATGGCTACACCTTC. Combining the CDR3 with reference TRBV29-1 and TRBJ1-2 gives the whole variable domain SAVISQKPSRDICQRGTSLTIQCQVDSQVTMMFWYRQQPGQSLTLIATANQGSEATYESGFVIDKFPISRPNLTFSTLTVSNMSPEDSSIYLCSVVPPPPYYGYTFGSGTRLTVV.

This clone was detected once. V usage is TRBV6-6 and J usage is TRBJ1-2; the D is unclear. The CDR3 loop spans 16 amino acids. The ends were cut back, 2 bases at V and 3 bases at J, with 16 bases in the middle. Germline V CDR1 and CDR2: MNHNY, SVGAGI (reference sequence). CDR3 DNA sequence: TGTGCCAGCAGTTACGGGCCCGGACGGAACTACTATGGCTACACCTTC. Protein: CASSYGPGRNYYGYTF.

The chain combines TRBV7-3 with TRBJ2-1; D is tentatively TRBD1 or TRBD2 (6 bases each). Germline V lookup: CDR1 SGHTA, CDR2 FQGTGA. V gave up 1 base and J gave up 8 bases, with 21 bases separating them. The CDR3 spans 17 residues. The CDR3 DNA sequence: TGTGCCAGCAGCTTAATGGGAGAGGGGGGAGGAAAGGATGAGCAGTTCTTC. It yields the protein CASSLMGEGGGKDEQFF.

The V call is TRBV29-1, the J call TRBJ2-3; weak D call: TRBD1 (5 bases). Germline CDR1 and CDR2: SQVTM and ANQGSEA. The CDR3 is made up of 14 amino acids. Trimming shortened V by 4 bases and J by 0 bases, and 11 bases separated the two germline ends. The CDR3 DNA follows: TGCAGCGTTGGGGGCCAGAGTAGCACAGATACGCAGTATTTT. Translation: CSVGGQSSTDTQYF.

The CDR3, as DNA: TGTGCTAGTGGCTCACATACAGATACGCAGTATTTT. Translated: CASGSHTDTQYF. The genes are TRBV12-5 and TRBJ2-3; D unresolved. The CDR3 covers 12 residues. Germline V gene data show CDR1 as LGHNT and CDR2 as FRNRAP. Trimming shortened V by 6 bases and J by 3 bases, and 7 bases separated the two germline ends. The complete variable domain, with remaining parts taken from reference TRBV12-5 and TRBJ2-3, reads DARVTQTPRHKVTEMGQEVTMRCQPILGHNTVFWYRQTMMQGLELLAYFRNRAPLDDSGMPKDRFSAEMPDATLATLKIQPSEPRDSAVYFCASGSHTDTQYFGPGTRLTVL.

For the CDR3, the DNA is TGTGCCAGTAGTATGTGGTCCTCTGGGGCCAACGTCCTGACTTTC. Protein sequence: CASSMWSSGANVLTF. This sequence joins TRBV19 and TRBJ2-6, with unresolved D. CDR1 and CDR2 (germline): LNHDA, SQIVND (reference sequence). The CDR3 has 15 amino acids. The V and J ends lost 3 bases and 0 bases respectively, with 6 bases between them.

This rearrangement joins TRBV7-9 to TRBJ2-3; 8 nucleotides agree with TRBD2. From germline, CDR1 is SEHNR and CDR2 FQNEAQ (reference sequence). The CDR3 length is 18 residues. V dropped 6 bases and J dropped 3; count of bases not matched to a gene: 17. The DNA of the CDR3 is TGTGCCAGCAGGGGGATAAGCGGGAGATTGATGGTTACAGATACGCAGTATTTT. Translated: CASRGISGRLMVTDTQYF.

V is TRBV20-1 and J is TRBJ2-1; 8 nucleotides line up with TRBD2. With V trimmed by 5 bases and J by 9 bases, 3 bases remained unmatched. CDR3 size: 11 residues. The germline gives CDR1 DFQATT, CDR2 SNEGSKA (reference sequence). The CDR3 region has the DNA TGCAGTGCTCGGACTAGCTTTGAGCAGTTCTTC. Its translation: CSARTSFEQFF.

The chain combines TRBV7-8 with TRBJ2-3; D may be TRBD2 (5 bases). Trimming took 6 bases from V and 0 from J, leaving 19 bases between them. The CDR3 consists of 17 residues. Germline CDR1 is SGHVS and CDR2 is FQNEAQ. In DNA form, the CDR3 reads TGTGCCAGCAGGAAGACGAGGCTAGCAGCTAGCACAGATACGCAGTATTTT. This gives the protein CASRKTRLAASTDTQYF. The full variable domain, its missing parts supplied by reference TRBV7-8 and TRBJ2-3, is GAGVSQSPRYKVAKRGQDVALRCDPISGHVSLFWYQQALGQGPEFLTYFQNEAQLDKSGLPSDRFFAERPEGSVSTLKIQRTQQEDSAVYLCASRKTRLAASTDTQYFGPGTRLTVL.

This chain joins TRBV5-4 and TRBJ1-2; D possibly corresponds to TRBD1 (5 bases). Trimming stripped 4 bases from V and 3 bases from J, with 13 bases between. CDR3 length: 14 amino acids. Per the germline V gene, CDR1 is SGHNT and CDR2 is YYREEE (reference sequence). Written as DNA, the CDR3 is TGTGCCAGCAGCACTCAAAGGGGCGACTATGGCTACACCTTC. It codes for CASSTQRGDYGYTF.

J is TRBJ2-3 and V is TRBV7-6; possible D gene TRBD1, 5 bases. The CDR3 spans 15 residues. From germline, CDR1 is SGHVS and CDR2 FNYEAQ. Trimming took 6 bases from V and 5 from J, leaving 18 bases between them. CDR3 coding DNA: TGTGCCAGCAGTGGGGAAAGGGGCAACAAAGATACGCAGTATTTT. Amino acids: CASSGERGNKDTQYF.

Concerning this clone itself: The same CDR3 arises from other DNA sequences in this sample as well. The CDR3 spells CASSSRQPSGNTIYF. Written as DNA, the CDR3 is TGTGCCAGTAGTTCCAGGCAGCCGAGCGGGAACACCATATATTTT. This chain connects TRBV19 to TRBJ1-3; D is ambiguous. V lost 5 bases and J lost 7, with 18 bases in between. The CDR3 consists of 15 residues. Germline-derived CDR1 and CDR2 are LNHDA and SQIVND (reference sequence).

The chain joins TRBV5-5 to TRBJ2-5, with TRBD2 as a possible D gene (6 bases). The CDR3 has 13 residues. Germline CDR1 is SGHKS and CDR2 is YYEKEE (reference sequence). Trimming pared 6 bases from V and 1 base from J, leaving 10 bases between. In DNA form, the CDR3 reads TGTGCCAGCATTCTAGCGCTCCAAGAGACCCAGTACTTC. As protein: CASILALQETQYF.

The V call is TRBV30, the J call TRBJ1-5, with TRBD1 matching over 7 bases. The CDR3 spans 13 residues. In germline, CDR1 is GTSNPN, CDR2 SVGIG (reference sequence). With 1 base clipped from V and 6 bases from J, the junction kept 3 bases outside the gene matches. The CDR3 bases are TGTGCCTGGAGTGAGGGGGCAGGTCAGCCCCAGCATTTT. Encoded protein: CAWSEGAGQPQHF. The complete variable domain, with remaining parts taken from reference TRBV30 and TRBJ1-5, reads SQTIHQWPATLVQPVGSPLSLECTVEGTSNPNLYWYRQAAGRGLQLLFYSVGIGQISSEVPQNLSASRPQDRQFILSSKKLLLSDSGFYLCAWSEGAGQPQHFGDGTRLSIL.

The chain couples TRBV6-5 to TRBJ2-3; D perhaps matches TRBD2 (6 bases). Germline values: CDR1 MNHEY, CDR2 SVGAGI. V was trimmed by 5 bases and J by 2 bases, leaving 11 bases between them. The CDR3 has 14 residues. The CDR3 sequence: CASSRTTITDTQYF. The CDR3 region has the DNA TGTGCCAGCAGTCGGACTACTATCACAGATACGCAGTATTTT.